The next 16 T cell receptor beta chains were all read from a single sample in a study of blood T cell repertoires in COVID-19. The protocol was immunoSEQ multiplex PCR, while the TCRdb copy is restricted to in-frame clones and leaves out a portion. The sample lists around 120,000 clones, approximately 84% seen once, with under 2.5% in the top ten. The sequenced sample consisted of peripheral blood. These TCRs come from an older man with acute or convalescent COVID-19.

In DNA, the CDR3 is TGTGCCAGCAGTTCCCAACTAGCGGGGGTGTCGGCCCAGTACTTC. It specifies CASSSQLAGVSAQYF. J is TRBJ2-5 and V is TRBV28; TRBD2 agrees at 11 bases. J lost 9 bases, V lost 4 bases, and 10 bases had no gene match. From germline, CDR1 is MDHEN and CDR2 SYDVKM. CDR3 length: 15 amino acids.

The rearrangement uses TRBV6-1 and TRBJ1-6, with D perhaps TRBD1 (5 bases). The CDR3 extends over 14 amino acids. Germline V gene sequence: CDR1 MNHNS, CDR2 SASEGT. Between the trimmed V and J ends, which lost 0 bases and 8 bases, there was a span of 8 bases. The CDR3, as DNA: TGTGCCAGCAGTGAAGCGCCCAGGGATTCACCCCTCCACTTT. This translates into CASSEAPRDSPLHF.

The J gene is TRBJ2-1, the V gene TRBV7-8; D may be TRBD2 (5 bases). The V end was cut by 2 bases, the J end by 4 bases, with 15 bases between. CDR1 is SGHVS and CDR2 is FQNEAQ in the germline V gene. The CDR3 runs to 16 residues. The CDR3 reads CASSLSTGRRYNEQFF. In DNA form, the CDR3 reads TGTGCCAGCAGCTTATCCACCGGACGGAGGTACAATGAGCAGTTCTTC.

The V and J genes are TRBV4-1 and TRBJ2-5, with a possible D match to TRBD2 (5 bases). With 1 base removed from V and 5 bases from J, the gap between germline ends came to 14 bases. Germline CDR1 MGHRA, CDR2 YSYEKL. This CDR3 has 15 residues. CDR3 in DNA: TGCGCCAGCAGCCAAGGGACCAAAGCGGTGGAGACCCAGTACTTC. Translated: CASSQGTKAVETQYF.

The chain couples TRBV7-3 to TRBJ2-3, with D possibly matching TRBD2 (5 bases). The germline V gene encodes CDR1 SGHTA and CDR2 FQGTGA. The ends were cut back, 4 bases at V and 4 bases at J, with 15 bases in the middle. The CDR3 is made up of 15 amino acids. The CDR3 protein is CASSSGNGRADTQYF. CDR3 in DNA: TGTGCCAGCAGCTCCGGGAACGGCCGTGCAGATACGCAGTATTTT.

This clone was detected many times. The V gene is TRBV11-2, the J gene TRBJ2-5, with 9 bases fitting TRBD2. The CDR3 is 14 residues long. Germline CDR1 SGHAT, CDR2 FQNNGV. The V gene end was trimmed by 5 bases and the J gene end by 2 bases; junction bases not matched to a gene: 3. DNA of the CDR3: TGTGCCAGCAGCAATAGCGGGGGACAAGAGACCCAGTACTTC. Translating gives CASSNSGGQETQYF.

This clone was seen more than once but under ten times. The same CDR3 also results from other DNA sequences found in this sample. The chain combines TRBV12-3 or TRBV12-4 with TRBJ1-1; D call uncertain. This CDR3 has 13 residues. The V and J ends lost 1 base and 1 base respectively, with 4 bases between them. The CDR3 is CASSLGGNTEAFF. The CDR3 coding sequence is TGTGCCAGCAGTTTAGGAGGGAACACTGAAGCTTTCTTT.

CDR3 region: CSAEAHEKLFF. The DNA for the CDR3 is TGCAGTGCTGAGGCCCATGAAAAACTGTTTTTT. The rearrangement uses TRBV20-1 and TRBJ1-4; D is uncertain. The CDR3 sequence is 11 residues long. With 5 bases removed from V and 6 bases from J, the gap between germline ends came to 7 bases. The germline V gene has CDR1 DFQATT and CDR2 SNEGSKA (reference sequence).

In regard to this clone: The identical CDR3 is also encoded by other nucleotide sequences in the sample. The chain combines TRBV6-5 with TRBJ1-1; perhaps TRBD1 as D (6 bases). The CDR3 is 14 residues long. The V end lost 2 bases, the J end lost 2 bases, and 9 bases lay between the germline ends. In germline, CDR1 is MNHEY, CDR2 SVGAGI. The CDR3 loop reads CASSYLQGNTEAFF. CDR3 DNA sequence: TGTGCCAGCAGTTACCTACAGGGAAACACTGAAGCTTTCTTT.

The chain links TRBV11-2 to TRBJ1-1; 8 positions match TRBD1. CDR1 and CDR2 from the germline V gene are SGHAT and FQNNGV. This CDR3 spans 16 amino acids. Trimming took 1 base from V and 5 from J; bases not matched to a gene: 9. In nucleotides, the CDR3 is TGTGCCAGCAGCTTAGGGGCAGGGGGCGCGGGGACTGAAGCTTTCTTT. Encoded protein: CASSLGAGGAGTEAFF.

The CDR3 DNA reads as TGTGCCAGCAGCTGGGGGGGTGGAGGGTCGAGGGAGACCCAGTACTTC. Its protein is CASSWGGGGSRETQYF. This chain joins TRBV5-4 and TRBJ2-5, with TRBD2 identical over 7 bases. Germline V gene sequence: CDR1 SGHNT, CDR2 YYREEE (reference sequence). The CDR3 contains 16 residues. The V gene end was trimmed by 3 bases and the J gene end by 5 bases; junction bases not matched to a gene: 13.

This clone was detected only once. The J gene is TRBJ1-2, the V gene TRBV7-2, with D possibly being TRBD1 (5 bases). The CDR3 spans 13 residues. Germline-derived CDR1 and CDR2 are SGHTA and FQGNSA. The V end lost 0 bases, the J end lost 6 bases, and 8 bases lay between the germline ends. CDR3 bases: TGTGCCAGCAGCTTAGCCTCGACAGATGGCTACACCTTC. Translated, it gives CASSLASTDGYTF. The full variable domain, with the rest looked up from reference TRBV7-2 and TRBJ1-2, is GAGVSQSPSNKVTEKGKDVELRCDPISGHTALYWYRQSLGQGLEFLIYFQGNSAPDKSGLPSDRFSAERTGGSVSTLTIQRTQQEDSAVYLCASSLASTDGYTFGSGTRLTVV.

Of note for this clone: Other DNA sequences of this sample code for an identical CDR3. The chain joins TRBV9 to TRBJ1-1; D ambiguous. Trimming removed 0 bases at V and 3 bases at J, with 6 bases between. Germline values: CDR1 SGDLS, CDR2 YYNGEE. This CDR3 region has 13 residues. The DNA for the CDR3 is TGTGCCAGCAGCGTAGGAGGTCACACTGAAGCTTTCTTT. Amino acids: CASSVGGHTEAFF.

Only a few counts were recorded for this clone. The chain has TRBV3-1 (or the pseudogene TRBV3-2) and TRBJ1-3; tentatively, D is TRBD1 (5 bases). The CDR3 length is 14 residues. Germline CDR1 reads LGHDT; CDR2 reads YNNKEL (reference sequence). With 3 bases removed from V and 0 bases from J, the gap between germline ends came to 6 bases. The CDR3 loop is CASSQGGSGNTIYF. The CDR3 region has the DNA TGTGCCAGCAGCCAGGGGGGCTCTGGAAACACCATATATTTT.

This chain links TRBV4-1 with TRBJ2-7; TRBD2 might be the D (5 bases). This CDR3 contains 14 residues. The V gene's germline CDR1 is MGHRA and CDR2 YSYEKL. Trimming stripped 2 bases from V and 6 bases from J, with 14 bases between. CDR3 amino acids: CASSQREFPGEQYF. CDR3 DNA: TGCGCCAGCAGCCAAAGGGAGTTCCCTGGCGAGCAGTACTTC.

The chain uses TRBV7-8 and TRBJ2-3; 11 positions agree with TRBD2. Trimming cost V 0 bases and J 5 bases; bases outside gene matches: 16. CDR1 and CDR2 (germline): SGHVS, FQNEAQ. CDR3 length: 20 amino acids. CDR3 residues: CASSLARSSGGKSPIDTQYF. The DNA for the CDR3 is TGTGCCAGCAGCTTAGCGCGCTCTAGCGGGGGGAAATCTCCCATAGATACGCAGTATTTT.